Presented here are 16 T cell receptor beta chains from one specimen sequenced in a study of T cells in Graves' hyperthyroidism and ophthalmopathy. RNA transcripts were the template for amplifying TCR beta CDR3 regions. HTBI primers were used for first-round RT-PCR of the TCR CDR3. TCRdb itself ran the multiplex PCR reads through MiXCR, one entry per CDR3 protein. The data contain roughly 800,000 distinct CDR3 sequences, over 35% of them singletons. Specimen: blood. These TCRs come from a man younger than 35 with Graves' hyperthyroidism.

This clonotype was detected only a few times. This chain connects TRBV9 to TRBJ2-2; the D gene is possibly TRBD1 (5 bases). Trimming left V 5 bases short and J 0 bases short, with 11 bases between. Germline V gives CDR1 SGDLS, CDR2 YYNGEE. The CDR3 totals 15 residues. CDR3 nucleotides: TGTGCCAGCAGGAAAGACAGCGCGAACACCGGGGAGCTGTTTTTT. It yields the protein CASRKDSANTGELFF.

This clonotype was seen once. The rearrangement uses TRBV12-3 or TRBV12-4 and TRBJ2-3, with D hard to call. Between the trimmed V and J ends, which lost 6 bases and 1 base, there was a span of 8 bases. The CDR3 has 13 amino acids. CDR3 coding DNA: TGTGCCAGCAGGCCCCGGGGCACAGATACGCAGTATTTT. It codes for CASRPRGTDTQYF.

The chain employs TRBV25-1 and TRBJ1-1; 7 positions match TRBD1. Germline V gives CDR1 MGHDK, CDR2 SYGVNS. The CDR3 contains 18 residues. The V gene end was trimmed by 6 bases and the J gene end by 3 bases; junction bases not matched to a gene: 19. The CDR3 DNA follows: TGTGCCAGCAGCACCACGGACTATGTTGACAGGGATTACACTGAAGCTTTCTTT. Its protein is CASSTTDYVDRDYTEAFF.

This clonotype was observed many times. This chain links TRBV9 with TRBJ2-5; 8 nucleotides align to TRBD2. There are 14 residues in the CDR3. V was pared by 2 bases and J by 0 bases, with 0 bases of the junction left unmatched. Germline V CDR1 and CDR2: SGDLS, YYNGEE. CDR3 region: CASSVSGDQETQYF. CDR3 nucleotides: TGTGCCAGCAGCGTTAGCGGGGACCAAGAGACCCAGTACTTC.

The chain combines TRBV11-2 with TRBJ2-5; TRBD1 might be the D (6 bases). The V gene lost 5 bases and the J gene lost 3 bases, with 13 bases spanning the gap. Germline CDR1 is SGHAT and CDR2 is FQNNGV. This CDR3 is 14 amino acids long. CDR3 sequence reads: CASSQLGHEETQYF. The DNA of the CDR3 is TGTGCCAGCAGCCAACTGGGACACGAAGAGACCCAGTACTTC. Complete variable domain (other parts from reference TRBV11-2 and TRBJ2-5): EAGVAQSPRYKIIEKRQSVAFWCNPISGHATLYWYQQILGQGPKLLIQFQNNGVVDDSQLPKDRFSAERLKGVDSTLKIQPAKLEDSAVYLCASSQLGHEETQYFGPGTRLLVL.

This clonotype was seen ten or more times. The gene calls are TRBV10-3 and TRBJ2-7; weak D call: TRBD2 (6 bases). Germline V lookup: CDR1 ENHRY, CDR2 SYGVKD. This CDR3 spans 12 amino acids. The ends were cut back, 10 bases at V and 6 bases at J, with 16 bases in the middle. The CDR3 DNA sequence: TGTGCCACCAGCGGGCCACCCTCCGAGCAGTACTTC. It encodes CATSGPPSEQYF.

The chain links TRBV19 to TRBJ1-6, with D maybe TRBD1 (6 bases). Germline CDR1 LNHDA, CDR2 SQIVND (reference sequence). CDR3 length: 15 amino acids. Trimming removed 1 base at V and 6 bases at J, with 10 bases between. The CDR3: CASSIGTEVNSPLHF. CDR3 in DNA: TGTGCCAGTAGTATAGGGACAGAGGTTAATTCACCCCTCCACTTT.

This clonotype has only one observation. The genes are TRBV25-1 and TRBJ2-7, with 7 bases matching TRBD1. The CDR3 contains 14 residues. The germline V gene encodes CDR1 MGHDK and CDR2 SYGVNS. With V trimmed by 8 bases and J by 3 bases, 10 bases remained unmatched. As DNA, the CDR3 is TGTGCCAGCCATCTGGGGAACAGGGGCTACGAGCAGTACTTC. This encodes CASHLGNRGYEQYF.

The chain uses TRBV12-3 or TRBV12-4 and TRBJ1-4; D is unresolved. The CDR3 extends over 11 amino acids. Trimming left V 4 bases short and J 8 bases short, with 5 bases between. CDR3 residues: CASSSAEKLFF. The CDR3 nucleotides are TGTGCCAGCAGTTCAGCCGAAAAACTGTTTTTT.

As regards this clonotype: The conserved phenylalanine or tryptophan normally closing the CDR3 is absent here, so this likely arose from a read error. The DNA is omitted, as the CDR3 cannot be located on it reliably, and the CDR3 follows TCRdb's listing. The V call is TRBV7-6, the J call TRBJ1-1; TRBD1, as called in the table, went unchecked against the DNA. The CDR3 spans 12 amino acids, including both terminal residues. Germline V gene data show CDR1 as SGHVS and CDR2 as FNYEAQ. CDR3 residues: CASSLGGTGMFP.

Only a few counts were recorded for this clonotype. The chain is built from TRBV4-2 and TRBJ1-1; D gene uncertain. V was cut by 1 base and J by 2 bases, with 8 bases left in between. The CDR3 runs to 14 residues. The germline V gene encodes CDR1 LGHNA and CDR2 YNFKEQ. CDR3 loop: CASSQVGSNTEAFF. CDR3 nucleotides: TGTGCCAGCAGCCAAGTTGGCAGTAACACTGAAGCTTTCTTT.

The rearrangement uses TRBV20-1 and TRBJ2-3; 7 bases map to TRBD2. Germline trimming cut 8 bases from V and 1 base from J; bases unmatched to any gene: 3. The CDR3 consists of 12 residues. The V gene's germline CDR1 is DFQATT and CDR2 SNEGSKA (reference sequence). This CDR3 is CSPTSGTDTQYF. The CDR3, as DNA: TGCAGTCCAACTAGCGGCACAGATACGCAGTATTTT.

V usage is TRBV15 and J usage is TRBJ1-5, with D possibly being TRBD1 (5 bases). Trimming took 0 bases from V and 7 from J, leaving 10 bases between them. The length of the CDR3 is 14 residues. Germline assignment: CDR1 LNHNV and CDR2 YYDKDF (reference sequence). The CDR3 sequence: CATSREGAGQPQHF. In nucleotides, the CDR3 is TGTGCCACCAGCAGAGAAGGGGCGGGACAGCCCCAGCATTTT.

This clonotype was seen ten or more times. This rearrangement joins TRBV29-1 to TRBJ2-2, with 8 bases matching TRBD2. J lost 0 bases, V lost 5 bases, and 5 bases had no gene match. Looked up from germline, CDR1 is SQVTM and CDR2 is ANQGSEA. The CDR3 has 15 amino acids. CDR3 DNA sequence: TGCAGCGTTCCAACTAGCGGCTCGAACACCGGGGAGCTGTTTTTT. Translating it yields CSVPTSGSNTGELFF.

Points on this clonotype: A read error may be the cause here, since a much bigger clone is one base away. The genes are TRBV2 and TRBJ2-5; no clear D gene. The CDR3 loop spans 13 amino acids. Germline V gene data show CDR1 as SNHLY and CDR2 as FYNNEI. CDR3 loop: CAGSRAARETQYF. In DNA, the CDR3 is TGTGCCGGCAGTCGGGCCGCCAGAGAGACCCAGTACTTC. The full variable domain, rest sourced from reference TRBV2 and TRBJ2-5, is EPEVTQTPSHQVTQMGQEVILRCVPISNHLYFYWYRQILGQKVEFLVSFYNNEISEKSEIFDDQFSVERPDGSNFTLKIRSTKLEDSAMYFCAGSRAARETQYFGPGTRLLVL.

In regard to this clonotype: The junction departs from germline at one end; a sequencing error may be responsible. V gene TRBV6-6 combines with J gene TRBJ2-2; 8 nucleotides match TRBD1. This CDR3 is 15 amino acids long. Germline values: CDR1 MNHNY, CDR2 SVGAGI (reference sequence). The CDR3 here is CVSKSSAGGFGELFF. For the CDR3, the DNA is TGTGTCAGCAAATCCTCGGCAGGGGGCTTCGGGGAGCTGTTTTTT.